The 14 T cell receptor beta chains listed next were all sequenced from one sample in a study of T cell responses to AZD1222 COVID-19 vaccine. TCRdb keeps only in-frame clones here, not all; method: immunoSEQ multiplex PCR. The sample lists about 110,000 clones, 85% to 95% occurring once. This material consisted of peripheral blood, taken 28 days after the second AZD1222 dose. The receptors were sampled from an adult who received the AZD1222 COVID-19 vaccine.

The rearrangement joins TRBV19 to TRBJ1-1, with TRBD1 as a possible D gene (5 bases). V dropped 6 bases and J dropped 6 bases, with 14 bases sitting between them. The CDR3 is 13 amino acids. The germline V gene has CDR1 LNHDA and CDR2 SQIVND (reference sequence). CDR3 region: CASRVGGLAEAFF. In nucleotides, the CDR3 is TGTGCCAGTAGAGTGGGGGGTCTGGCTGAAGCTTTCTTT.

This chain joins TRBV6-5 and TRBJ2-7, with 7 nucleotides matching TRBD2. Germline trimming cut 1 base from V and 8 bases from J; bases unmatched to any gene: 5. Germline V gene lookup returns CDR1 MNHEY and CDR2 SVGAGI. The CDR3 has 13 residues. CDR3 bases: TGTGCCAGCAGTTACTTGTCTAGCGGACAGCAGTACTTC. Its translation: CASSYLSSGQQYF.

The chain is built from TRBV7-9 and TRBJ2-3; possibly TRBD1 or TRBD2 for D (8 bases each). The CDR3 has 15 amino acids. CDR1 SEHNR and CDR2 FQNEAQ come from the germline V gene (reference sequence). V was shortened by 5 bases and J by 3 bases, with 15 bases between the two germline ends. The CDR3 region is CASSQGASGTDTQYF. In nucleotides, the CDR3 is TGTGCCAGCAGCCAGGGGGCTAGCGGGACAGATACGCAGTATTTT.

V gene TRBV28 combines with J gene TRBJ2-7, with TRBD1 matching over 11 bases. Germline V lookup: CDR1 MDHEN, CDR2 SYDVKM. Germline trimming cut 8 bases from V and 6 bases from J; bases unmatched to any gene: 18. CDR3 size: 17 residues. The CDR3 DNA reads TGTGCCAGCCAGTCTACCCCGGGACAGGGGGACCTAAGCGAGCAGTACTTC. Translation gives CASQSTPGQGDLSEQYF.

The rearrangement joins TRBV7-9 to TRBJ1-3; D is ambiguous. Germline lookup yields CDR1 SEHNR and CDR2 FQNEAQ (reference sequence). The CDR3 spans 14 residues. The V end lost 5 bases, the J end lost 0 bases, and 8 bases lay between the germline ends. The CDR3 loop reads CASSLQGSGNTIYF. CDR3 DNA: TGTGCCAGCAGCCTACAAGGCTCTGGAAACACCATATATTTT.

CDR3 nucleotides: TGCAGCGTTGGCCCCGGGGGGTCCACCACTGAAGCTTTCTTT. Encoded protein: CSVGPGGSTTEAFF. The chain uses TRBV29-1 and TRBJ1-1, with D tentatively TRBD1 (5 bases). Trimming pared 4 bases from V and 4 bases from J, leaving 16 bases between. Germline V CDR1 and CDR2: SQVTM, ANQGSEA. This CDR3 has 14 amino acids.

This clone was seen a handful of times. The rearrangement uses TRBV5-4 and TRBJ2-1; D is perhaps TRBD2 (6 bases). CDR1 is SGHNT and CDR2 is YYREEE in the germline V gene (reference sequence). The V end lost 1 base, the J end lost 6 bases, and 20 bases lay between the germline ends. CDR3 length: 17 amino acids. This CDR3 reads CASSLRTRWRDPNEQFF. The CDR3 DNA reads as TGTGCCAGCAGCTTGAGGACCCGGTGGCGGGACCCCAATGAGCAGTTCTTC.

This chain connects TRBV20-1 to TRBJ2-1; 7 bases line up with TRBD1. With 7 bases clipped from V and 8 bases from J, the junction kept 5 bases outside the gene matches. Germline CDR1 is DFQATT and CDR2 is SNEGSKA (reference sequence). The CDR3 runs to 11 residues. The CDR3 DNA reads TGCAGTGTAGAGGGGGCGGATGAGCAGTTCTTC. It translates to CSVEGADEQFF.

The count of this clone is one. This chain joins TRBV19 and TRBJ1-1, with D unclear. Germline lookup yields CDR1 LNHDA and CDR2 SQIVND (reference sequence). The CDR3 is made up of 15 amino acids. The ends were cut back, 4 bases at V and 0 bases at J, with 12 bases in the middle. The CDR3 loop reads CASSTPSELNTEAFF. The DNA of the CDR3 is TGTGCCAGTAGTACCCCGTCGGAACTGAACACTGAAGCTTTCTTT.

V is TRBV29-1 and J is TRBJ1-2; D is unclear. The CDR3 covers 14 residues. V lost 7 bases and J 7 bases, leaving 22 bases between the germline ends. Germline CDR1 is SQVTM and CDR2 is ANQGSEA. CDR3 in amino acids: CSAEVFAEGGGYTF. CDR3 sequence (DNA): TGCAGCGCCGAGGTGTTTGCCGAAGGCGGTGGCTACACCTTC.

The gene calls are TRBV6-5 and TRBJ2-2; D is perhaps TRBD1 or TRBD2 (6 bases each). This CDR3 is 14 amino acids long. CDR1 is MNHEY, CDR2 SVGAGI, per germline. Trimming pared 3 bases from V and 3 bases from J, leaving 8 bases between. CDR3 DNA: TGTGCCAGCAGTTATAGGGGGGACACCGGGGAGCTGTTTTTT. This codes for CASSYRGDTGELFF.

The CDR3 DNA is TGCGCCAGCAGCCAAGGTTGGGGGAATGGAAACACCATATATTTT. Translated, it gives CASSQGWGNGNTIYF. The genes are TRBV4-1 and TRBJ1-3; possibly TRBD1 for D (5 bases). Germline-derived CDR1 and CDR2 are MGHRA and YSYEKL. The CDR3 is 15 amino acids. The V end was cut by 1 base, the J end by 3 bases, with 10 bases between.

Only a few counts were recorded for this clone. The V and J genes are TRBV4-3 and TRBJ2-7, with a weak D call TRBD2 (6 bases). V lost 1 base, J lost 4 bases, and 14 bases lay in between. Per the germline V gene, CDR1 is LGHNA and CDR2 is YSLEER. The CDR3 has 15 residues. In nucleotides, the CDR3 is TGCGCCAGCAGCCAAGTCATCGGCGGGGCTTACGAGCAGTACTTC. It yields the protein CASSQVIGGAYEQYF.

V and J are TRBV18 and TRBJ2-1, with 10 nucleotides matching TRBD1. V gave up 0 bases and J gave up 7 bases; unmatched junction bases: 0. This CDR3 is 14 amino acids long. CDR1 is KGHSH and CDR2 is LQKENI in the germline V gene. The CDR3 bases are TGTGCCAGCTCACCACCGGGACAGGGGAATGAGCAGTTCTTC. Protein: CASSPPGQGNEQFF.